Presented here are 30 T cell receptor beta chains from one specimen sequenced in a study of T cells in Graves' hyperthyroidism and ophthalmopathy. RNA transcripts provided the source from which TCR beta CDR3 regions were amplified. TCR CDR3 regions were first amplified by RT-PCR with HTBI primers. In TCRdb, the multiplex PCR reads were re-called with MiXCR into one record per CDR3 protein. The data contain approximately 530,000 distinct CDR3 sequences, about 20% of them singletons. The sample consisted of blood. Receptors were obtained from a man aged 40-49 years with Graves' ophthalmopathy.

On this clonotype itself: Relative to the germline gene, one junction end is altered; a read error may explain this. The chain couples TRBV20-1 to TRBJ2-7; 9 bases are shared with TRBD2. This CDR3 comprises 11 residues. From germline, CDR1 is DFQATT and CDR2 SNEGSKA (reference sequence). This CDR3 reads CASGNPNERFF. The CDR3 DNA is TGCGCTAGCGGGAATCCTAATGAGCGGTTCTTC.

Comment on this clonotype: A much larger clone lies a single base off, so this may be a read error. The chain is built from TRBV27 and TRBJ1-5; no reliable D call. Germline V gene sequence: CDR1 MNHEY, CDR2 SMNVEV (reference sequence). This CDR3 spans 13 amino acids. The V gene lost 3 bases and the J gene lost 2 bases, with 5 bases spanning the gap. CDR3 nucleotides: TGTGCCAGCAGTTTTAAGGGCAATCAGCCCCAGCATTTT. Residues: CASSFKGNQPQHF.

This sequence joins TRBV7-2 and TRBJ2-1; 8 bases are a match to TRBD2. This CDR3 spans 22 amino acids. Trimming removed 5 bases from V and 2 bases from J; junction bases left unmatched: 26. Germline CDR1 is SGHTA and CDR2 is FQGNSA. For the CDR3, the DNA is TGTGCCAGCAGCCCCGGAGACATAGGACCAGCGGGAGATATGGGGCCCTACAATGAGCAGTTCTTC. Translating it yields CASSPGDIGPAGDMGPYNEQFF.

The V and J genes are TRBV6-6 and TRBJ1-1; weak D call: TRBD1 (5 bases). This CDR3 contains 15 residues. In germline, CDR1 is MNHNY, CDR2 SVGAGI (reference sequence). Trimming removed 0 bases at V and 0 bases at J, with 8 bases between. Here the CDR3 DNA reads TGTGCCAGCAGTTACTCTGGGGCGGTGAACACTGAAGCTTTCTTT. This sequence encodes CASSYSGAVNTEAFF.

This clonotype was seen repeatedly, ten times or more. The rearrangement joins TRBV2 to TRBJ1-2; D remains ambiguous. The CDR3 runs 15 residues. The V end was cut by 6 bases, the J end by 7 bases, with 21 bases between. Germline CDR1 reads SNHLY; CDR2 reads FYNNEI. This chain's CDR3 is CASSPRARSPLGYTF. The CDR3 nucleotides read TGTGCCAGCAGCCCCAGAGCTCGAAGCCCCCTTGGCTACACCTTC.

The rearrangement joins TRBV6-4 to TRBJ2-2; perhaps TRBD1 as D (5 bases). Germline values: CDR1 MRHNA, CDR2 SNTAGT. Between the trimmed V and J ends, which lost 5 bases and 5 bases, there was a span of 12 bases. The length of the CDR3 is 14 residues. For the CDR3, the DNA is TGTGCCAGCAGTCCAGGGATGGGGACCGGGGAGCTGTTTTTT. Translating gives CASSPGMGTGELFF.

This clonotype was observed many times. The chain joins TRBV20-1 to TRBJ1-5, with 9 nucleotides matching TRBD1. CDR3 length: 15 amino acids. Germline CDR1 and CDR2: DFQATT and SNEGSKA (reference sequence). J lost 2 bases, V lost 3 bases, and 5 bases had no gene match. The CDR3 coding sequence is TGCAGTGCTAGTACAGGGGGCTGGGGCAATCAGCCCCAGCATTTT. Translation: CSASTGGWGNQPQHF.

This clonotype has more than one count but fewer than ten. The rearrangement joins TRBV10-3 to TRBJ1-2; weak D call: TRBD1 (5 bases). CDR1 is ENHRY and CDR2 is SYGVKD in the germline V gene. V lost 6 bases and J 5 bases, leaving 13 bases between the germline ends. The CDR3 is made up of 13 amino acids. CDR3 amino acids: CAISPPGSYGYTF. The CDR3 DNA sequence: TGTGCCATCAGCCCCCCAGGGAGTTATGGCTACACCTTC.

V usage is TRBV6-2 or TRBV6-3 and J usage is TRBJ2-1; 10 bases align to TRBD2. Per the germline V gene, CDR1 is MNHEY and CDR2 is SVGEGT. The CDR3 length is 17 residues. With 6 bases clipped from V and 9 bases from J, the junction kept 17 bases outside the gene matches. The CDR3 sequence: CASRIHRTLAGVSEQFF. CDR3 coding DNA: TGTGCCAGCAGGATTCACCGAACCCTAGCGGGAGTTAGTGAGCAGTTCTTC.

The chain uses TRBV12-3 or TRBV12-4 and TRBJ2-7, with a weak D call TRBD1 (6 bases). The CDR3 is 14 amino acids. Deletions cut 4 bases from V and 0 bases from J, with 10 bases between. The CDR3 spells CASSSRTASYEQYF. The DNA of the CDR3 is TGTGCCAGCAGTTCTCGGACAGCCTCCTACGAGCAGTACTTC.

In this sample, this clonotype turned up a few times. V usage is TRBV9 and J usage is TRBJ2-7; D gene unclear. The CDR3 is made up of 15 amino acids. The V gene lost 4 bases and the J gene lost 3 bases, with 17 bases spanning the gap. From germline, CDR1 is SGDLS and CDR2 YYNGEE. As DNA, the CDR3 is TGTGCCAGCAGCCCCGACCAAACGAGTAGCTACGAGCAGTACTTC. Amino acid sequence: CASSPDQTSSYEQYF. Supplemented by reference TRBV9 and TRBJ2-7, the full variable domain reads DSGVTQTPKHLITATGQRVTLRCSPRSGDLSVYWYQQSLDQGLQFLIQYYNGEERAKGNILERFSAQQFPDLHSELNLSSLELGDSALYFCASSPDQTSSYEQYFGPGTRLTVT.

This clonotype was seen repeatedly, ten times or more. The chain has TRBV3-1 and TRBJ2-1, with TRBD2 identical over 9 bases. CDR3 size: 15 residues. The J segment lost 7 bases and the V segment lost 2 bases, leaving 6 bases of the junction unmatched. Germline V gene lookup returns CDR1 LGHDT and CDR2 YNNKEL (reference sequence). CDR3 loop: CASSQPGLAWNEQFF. CDR3 nucleotides: TGTGCCAGCAGCCAACCGGGACTAGCATGGAATGAGCAGTTCTTC.

This clonotype was seen more than once but under ten times. The chain is built from TRBV7-2 and TRBJ1-5, with a tentative D call TRBD1 (5 bases). This CDR3 is built from 13 residues. CDR1 is SGHTA, CDR2 FQGNSA, per germline. Trimming stripped 5 bases from V and 7 bases from J, with 12 bases between. DNA of the CDR3: TGTGCCAGCAGCCGTCAAGACAGACAGCCCCAGCATTTT. It yields the protein CASSRQDRQPQHF.

The chain joins TRBV10-3 to TRBJ1-3, with D unclear. The germline V gene has CDR1 ENHRY and CDR2 SYGVKD. Between the trimmed V and J ends, which lost 9 bases and 1 base, there was a span of 10 bases. CDR3 length equals 13 residues. Written as DNA, the CDR3 is TGTGCCATAACATCGGAATCTGGAAACACCATATATTTT. This translates into CAITSESGNTIYF.

This chain connects TRBV19 to TRBJ2-7; D unresolved. The ends were cut back, 7 bases at V and 0 bases at J, with 10 bases in the middle. CDR3 size: 13 residues. From germline, CDR1 is LNHDA and CDR2 SQIVND (reference sequence). The CDR3 nucleotides are TGTGCCAGTAACCCTGACGGCTCCTACGAGCAGTACTTC. Its translation: CASNPDGSYEQYF.

V is TRBV11-1 and J is TRBJ2-5, with 8 bases lining up with TRBD2. The CDR3 extends over 15 amino acids. Germline CDR1 and CDR2: SGHAT and FQDESV (reference sequence). Trimming took 4 bases from V and 7 from J; bases not matched to a gene: 11. CDR3: CASSSREVMEGTQYF. The CDR3 bases are TGTGCCAGCAGCTCGCGGGAGGTAATGGAAGGGACCCAGTACTTC.

This clonotype appeared a few times. The chain combines TRBV4-2 with TRBJ1-5, with 7 bases fitting TRBD1. This CDR3 contains 17 residues. Germline CDR1 LGHNA, CDR2 YNFKEQ. V gave up 0 bases and J gave up 3 bases; unmatched junction bases: 8. The CDR3 sequence: CASSQDQTGSDNQPQHF. The CDR3 bases are TGTGCCAGCAGCCAAGATCAGACAGGGTCCGACAATCAGCCCCAGCATTTT.

Comment on this clonotype: A much larger clone lies a single base off, so this may be a read error. J is TRBJ2-5 and V is TRBV2; 11 positions agree with TRBD2. CDR1 and CDR2 (germline): SNHLY, FYNNEI. This CDR3 region has 15 residues. In nucleotides, the CDR3 is TGTGCCAGCTACGGACTAGCGGGTTTACAAGAGACCCAGTGCTTC. Protein product: CASYGLAGLQETQCF. Full variable domain (missing parts from reference TRBV2 and TRBJ2-5): EPEVTQTPSHQVTQMGQEVILRCVPISNHLYFYWYRQILGQKVEFLVSFYNNEISEKSEIFDDQFSVERPDGSNFTLKIRSTKLEDSAMYFCASYGLAGLQETQCFGPGTRLLVL.

This clonotype was observed a handful of times. The CDR3 protein is CAISEGPSGNTIYF. The CDR3 DNA follows: TGTGCCATCAGTGAGGGGCCCTCTGGAAACACCATATATTTT. The chain has TRBV10-3 and TRBJ1-3; no reliable D call. Trimming left V 2 bases short and J 0 bases short, with 5 bases between. Germline CDR1 is ENHRY and CDR2 is SYGVKD. The CDR3 extends over 14 amino acids.

This clonotype was detected ten times or more. The gene calls are TRBV28 and TRBJ2-5; D uncertain. Looked up from germline, CDR1 is MDHEN and CDR2 is SYDVKM. The CDR3 sequence is 14 residues long. V was pared by 3 bases and J by 2 bases, with 10 bases between. This CDR3 is CASSLYSEQETQYF. The CDR3, as DNA: TGTGCCAGCAGTTTGTATTCGGAGCAAGAGACCCAGTACTTC.

This clonotype was counted only a few times. V is TRBV24-1 and J is TRBJ2-3; no clear D. Germline CDR1 and CDR2: KGHDR and SFDVKD. The germline V and J ends were trimmed by 2 bases and 5 bases, with 10 bases remaining between them. This CDR3 is 14 amino acids long. The CDR3 nucleotides read TGTGCCACCAGTGATTGGGCTAAGGGAGATACGCAGTATTTT. As protein: CATSDWAKGDTQYF.

This clonotype was found a few times. This chain uses TRBV12-5 with TRBJ2-7; tentatively, D is TRBD2 (6 bases). Germline lookup yields CDR1 LGHNT and CDR2 FRNRAP. The V gene lost 10 bases and the J gene lost 3 bases, with 19 bases spanning the gap. This CDR3 has 14 residues. This CDR3 is CAIPRDSSYYEQYF. CDR3 nucleotides: TGTGCTATTCCCCGGGACTCCTCTTACTACGAGCAGTACTTC.

This clonotype came up many times. This chain joins TRBV9 and TRBJ1-1; the D gene is possibly TRBD1 (5 bases). The germline V gene has CDR1 SGDLS and CDR2 YYNGEE. V was clipped by 4 bases and J by 2 bases, with 15 bases between them. This CDR3 region has 15 residues. The CDR3 sequence is CASSPGTLGNTEAFF. CDR3 DNA: TGTGCCAGCAGCCCGGGGACGTTAGGAAACACTGAAGCTTTCTTT.

This clonotype was seen at least ten times. V gene TRBV6-1 combines with J gene TRBJ2-3; the match to TRBD2 covers 8 bases. With 7 bases clipped from V and 3 bases from J, the junction kept 6 bases outside the gene matches. The CDR3 has 14 residues. The V gene's germline CDR1 is MNHNS and CDR2 SASEGT. The CDR3 protein is CASNRGGPTDTQYF. The CDR3 DNA follows: TGTGCCAGCAATCGCGGGGGGCCTACAGATACGCAGTATTTT.

This clonotype was detected ten times or more. This chain joins TRBV2 and TRBJ2-2; 9 bases line up with TRBD1. The CDR3 has 13 amino acids. The germline gives CDR1 SNHLY, CDR2 FYNNEI. Trimming at V came to 8 bases and at J to 5 bases, leaving 3 bases not matched to a gene. CDR3 protein: CASRQGETGELFF. CDR3 nucleotides: TGTGCCAGCCGACAGGGGGAAACCGGGGAGCTGTTTTTT.

This clonotype was counted at least ten times. This chain uses TRBV12-3 or TRBV12-4 with TRBJ2-3, with 11 bases that match TRBD2. The length of the CDR3 is 21 residues. The V gene end was trimmed by 5 bases and the J gene end by 0 bases; junction bases not matched to a gene: 19. In DNA form, the CDR3 reads TGTGCCAGCAGTCCAACTAGCGGGGGATCAACCCATCGGCATAGCACAGATACGCAGTATTTT. Residues: CASSPTSGGSTHRHSTDTQYF.

This clonotype was detected ten times or more. This sequence joins TRBV28 and TRBJ2-1; 8 bases agree with TRBD2. The CDR3 runs 15 residues. Losses at the gene ends were 3 bases for V and 2 bases for J; bases not matched to a gene: 3. CDR1 is MDHEN and CDR2 is SYDVKM in the germline V gene. The CDR3 DNA is TGTGCCAGCAGTTTGGGGACTAGAGCCTACAATGAGCAGTTCTTC. Protein sequence: CASSLGTRAYNEQFF.

This clonotype has a handful of counts. The CDR3 DNA follows: TGTGCCAGCAGCGTGGACAGGGTGACTGAAGCTTTCTTT. Encoded protein: CASSVDRVTEAFF. The genes are TRBV28 and TRBJ1-1; 8 bases agree with TRBD1. Germline CDR1 MDHEN, CDR2 SYDVKM. The CDR3 length is 13 residues. Trimming at V came to 6 bases and at J to 5 bases, leaving 5 bases not matched to a gene.

As concerns this clonotype: Just one base apart from a much larger clone, this may be a read error. The chain combines TRBV20-1 with TRBJ2-1; the D gene is possibly TRBD2 (8 bases). The CDR3 has 16 residues. The germline V gene has CDR1 DFQATT and CDR2 SNEGSKA (reference sequence). V lost 6 bases and J 2 bases, leaving 20 bases between the germline ends. CDR3 sequence reads: CSARRLARGPYNEQFF. The DNA for the CDR3 is TGCAGTGCCCGCCGACTAGCGAGGGGGCCCTACAATGAGCAGTTCTTC.

This clonotype was recorded a few times. J is TRBJ2-2 and V is TRBV5-1; D is perhaps TRBD2 (5 bases). CDR3 length: 18 amino acids. Germline V gene lookup returns CDR1 SGHRS and CDR2 YFSETQ. V lost 0 bases and J 0 bases, leaving 15 bases between the germline ends. CDR3 sequence (DNA): TGCGCCAGCAGCTTGGAAGGACGAGGGCCATCGAACACCGGGGAGCTGTTTTTT. Translating it yields CASSLEGRGPSNTGELFF.